The present TCR beta chain was sequenced within a study of metastatic and nonmetastatic thyroid tumors. The wider study: Blood and tumor or nodule tissue repertoires from malignant and benign thyroid patients were compared.

Treatment of any kind had been given to no patient before thyroid surgery. A remark on this clone: A junction end diverges from the germline sequence, so it may reflect a read error.

TCRdb called clones again from the PCR reads with MiXCR. Counted here are around 20,000 clones, roughly 22% occurring once; the ten biggest clones make up around 8.1%. The length of the CDR3 is 15 residues. Germline V CDR1 and CDR2: GTSNPN, SVGIG (reference sequence). Sequenced material: adjacent normal tissue. The chain has TRBV30 and TRBJ2-5; D is unresolved. The TCR comes from a female donor with papillary thyroid cancer or a benign thyroid nodule (not recorded which). Some clones in this sample may be carry-over from other donors' samples. The CDR3 here is CAWSPRRRIRETQYF. The CDR3 coding sequence is TGTGCCTGGAGTCCTAGGCGACGGATACGAGAGACTCAGTACTTC.